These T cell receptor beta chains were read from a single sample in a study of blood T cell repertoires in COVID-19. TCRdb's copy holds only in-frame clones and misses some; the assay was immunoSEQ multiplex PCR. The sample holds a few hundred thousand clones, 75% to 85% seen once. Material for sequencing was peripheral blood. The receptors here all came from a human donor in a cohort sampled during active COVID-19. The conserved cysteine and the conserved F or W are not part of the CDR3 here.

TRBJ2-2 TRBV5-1 ASSSPPGELF
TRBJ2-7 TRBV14 ASSGTGGPYEQY
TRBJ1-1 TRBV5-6 ASSLFEGAGAF
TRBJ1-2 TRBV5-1 ASSPGHRDNYGYT
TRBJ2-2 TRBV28 ASSSFGRGGGELF
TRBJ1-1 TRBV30 AWDPGQGAGGNTEAF
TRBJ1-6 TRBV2 ASKVGSSYNSPLH
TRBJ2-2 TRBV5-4 ASSLGVGLAVLTGELF
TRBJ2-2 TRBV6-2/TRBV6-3 ASSYPSGTGELF
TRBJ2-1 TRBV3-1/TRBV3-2 ASSQTSGLLNEQF
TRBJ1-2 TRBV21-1 ASSNNTANYGYT
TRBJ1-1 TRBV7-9 AGGDNLNTEAF
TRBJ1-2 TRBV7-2 ASSSGPGQPNNYGYT
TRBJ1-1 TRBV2 ASTFGQGSTEAF
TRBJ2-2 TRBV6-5 ASAGNTGELF
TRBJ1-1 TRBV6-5 ASKFTKGDTEAF
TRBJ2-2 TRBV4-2 ASSQDGTANTGELF
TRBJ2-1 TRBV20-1 SAREGGEQF
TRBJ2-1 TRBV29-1 SVAGLVPNEQF
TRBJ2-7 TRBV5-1 ASSPPGQGINEQY
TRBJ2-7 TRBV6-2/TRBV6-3 ASSFISGSYEQY
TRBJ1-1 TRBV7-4 ASSLRKVARGTEAF
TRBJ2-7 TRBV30 AWSAQPRRGPSYEQY
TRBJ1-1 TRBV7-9 ASGWTGYMNTEAF
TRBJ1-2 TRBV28 ASSLGTASYYGYT